This TCR beta chain was sequenced in a study of blood T cell repertoires in COVID-19. As for the study in general: COVID-19 samples from acute and convalescent phases originated in the United States, Italy and Spain. From T cells, B-cell-depleted T cells, or PBMCs came the material, which was cDNA or gDNA.

The V gene lost 1 base and the J gene lost 8 bases, with 8 bases spanning the gap. Germline-derived CDR1 and CDR2 are LGHNT and FRNRAP. The CDR3 extends over 12 amino acids. Original analysis: Reference gene primers were amplified, and this amplification served to estimate nucleated cell counts. Sequencing was performed with immunoSEQ multiplex PCR; in TCRdb, only in-frame clones are kept and a portion is missing. V, J and clone size were drawn from that table, and D and trimming were deduced from the DNA. The sample gives around 86,000 clones, 75% to 85% of which show up once; under 35% is in the top ten.

Sequences were obtained from peripheral blood. V usage is TRBV12-5 and J usage is TRBJ1-2; D is unclear. This TCR derives from a woman aged 80 or over with acute or convalescent COVID-19. CDR3 region: CASGLDHGGYTF. The CDR3 region has the DNA TGTGCTAGTGGTTTGGACCACGGGGGCTACACCTTC. Combining the CDR3 with reference TRBV12-5 and TRBJ1-2 gives the whole variable domain DARVTQTPRHKVTEMGQEVTMRCQPILGHNTVFWYRQTMMQGLELLAYFRNRAPLDDSGMPKDRFSAEMPDATLATLKIQPSEPRDSAVYFCASGLDHGGYTFGSGTRLTVV.